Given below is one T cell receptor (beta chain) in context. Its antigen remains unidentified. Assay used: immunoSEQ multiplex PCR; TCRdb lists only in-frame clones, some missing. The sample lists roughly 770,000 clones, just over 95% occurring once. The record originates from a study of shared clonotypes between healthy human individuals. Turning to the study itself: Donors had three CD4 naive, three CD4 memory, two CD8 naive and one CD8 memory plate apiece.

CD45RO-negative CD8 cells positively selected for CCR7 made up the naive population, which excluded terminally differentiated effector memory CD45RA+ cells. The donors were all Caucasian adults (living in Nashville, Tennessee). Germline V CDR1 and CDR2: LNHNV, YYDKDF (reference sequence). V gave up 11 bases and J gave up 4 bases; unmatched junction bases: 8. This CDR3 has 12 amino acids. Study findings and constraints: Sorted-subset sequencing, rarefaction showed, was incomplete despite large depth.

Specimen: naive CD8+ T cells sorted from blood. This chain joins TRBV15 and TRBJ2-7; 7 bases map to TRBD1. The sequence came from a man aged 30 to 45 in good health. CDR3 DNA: TGTGCCTCTGGGACAGACGGGTACGAGCAGTACTTC. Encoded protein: CASGTDGYEQYF.